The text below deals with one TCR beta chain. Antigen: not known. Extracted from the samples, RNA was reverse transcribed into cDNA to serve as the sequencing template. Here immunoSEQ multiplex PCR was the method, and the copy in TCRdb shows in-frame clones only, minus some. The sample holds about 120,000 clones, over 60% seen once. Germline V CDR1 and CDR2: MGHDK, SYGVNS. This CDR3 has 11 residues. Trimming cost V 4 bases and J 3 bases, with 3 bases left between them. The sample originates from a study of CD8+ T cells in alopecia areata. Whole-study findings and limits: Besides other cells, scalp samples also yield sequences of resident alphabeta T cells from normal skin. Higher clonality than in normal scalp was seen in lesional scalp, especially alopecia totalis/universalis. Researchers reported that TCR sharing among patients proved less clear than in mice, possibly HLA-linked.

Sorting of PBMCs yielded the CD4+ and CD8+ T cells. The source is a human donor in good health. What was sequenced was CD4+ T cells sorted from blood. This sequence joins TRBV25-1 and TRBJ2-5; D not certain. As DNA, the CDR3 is TGTGCCAGCAGTGGAAAAGAGACCCAGTACTTC. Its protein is CASSGKETQYF.